One TCR beta chain is described in this entry. Residents of 24 US areas, aged about 18 to 95 years, made up the participants. Shortly before study entry, within 2 weeks, exposed participants had met a COVID-19 case. Clones were sequenced by immunoSEQ multiplex PCR, and TCRdb holds only the in-frame ones, with some missing. The sample consists of 120,000 to 150,000 clones, about nine tenths of them appearing once. The sample is drawn from a study of blood T cell repertoires in COVID-19. This receptor was obtained from a woman aged 40 to 50 who had been exposed to COVID-19. The source material was PBMCs or T cells enriched from blood (not recorded which).

The CDR3 DNA sequence: TGTGCCAGCAGCCTGGACAGGGTTAATTCACCCCTCCACTTT. Its translation is CASSLDRVNSPLHF. This chain links TRBV5-5 with TRBJ1-6, with 8 nucleotides matching TRBD1. Germline V lookup: CDR1 SGHKS, CDR2 YYEKEE (reference sequence). This CDR3 contains 14 residues. Trimming at V came to 4 bases and at J to 6 bases, leaving 3 bases not matched to a gene. Combining the CDR3 with reference TRBV5-5 and TRBJ1-6 gives the whole variable domain DAGVTQSPTHLIKTRGQQVTLRCSPISGHKSVSWYQQVLGQGPQFIFQYYEKEERGRGNFPDRFSARQFPNYSSELNVNALLLGDSALYLCASSLDRVNSPLHFGNGTRLTVT.